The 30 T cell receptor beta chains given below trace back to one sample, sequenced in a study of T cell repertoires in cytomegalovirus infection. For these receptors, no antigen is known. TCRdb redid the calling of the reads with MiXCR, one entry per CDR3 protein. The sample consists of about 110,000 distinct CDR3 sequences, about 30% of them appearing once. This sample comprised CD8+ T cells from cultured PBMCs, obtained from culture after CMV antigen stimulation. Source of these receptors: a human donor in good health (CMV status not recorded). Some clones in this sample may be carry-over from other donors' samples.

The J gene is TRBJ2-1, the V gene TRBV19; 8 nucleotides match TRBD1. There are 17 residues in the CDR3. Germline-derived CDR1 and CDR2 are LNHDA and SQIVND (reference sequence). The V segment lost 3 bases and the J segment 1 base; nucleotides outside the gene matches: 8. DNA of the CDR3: TGTGCCAGTAGTATCCGGACAGGGCCAGAATCCTACAATGAGCAGTTCTTC. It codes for CASSIRTGPESYNEQFF.

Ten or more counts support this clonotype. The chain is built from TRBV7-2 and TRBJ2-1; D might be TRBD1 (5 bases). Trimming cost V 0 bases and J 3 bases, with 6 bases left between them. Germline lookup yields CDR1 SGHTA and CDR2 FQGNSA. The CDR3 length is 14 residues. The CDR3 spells CASSLAGVYNEQFF. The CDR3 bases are TGTGCCAGCAGCTTAGCAGGGGTCTACAATGAGCAGTTCTTC.

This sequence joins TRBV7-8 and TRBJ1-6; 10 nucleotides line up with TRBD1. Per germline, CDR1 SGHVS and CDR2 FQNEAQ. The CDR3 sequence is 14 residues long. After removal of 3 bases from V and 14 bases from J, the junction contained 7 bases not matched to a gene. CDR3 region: CASSFGTGELTLHF. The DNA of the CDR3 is TGTGCCAGCAGCTTCGGGACAGGGGAACTCACCCTCCACTTT. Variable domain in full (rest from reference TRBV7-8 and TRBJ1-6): GAGVSQSPRYKVAKRGQDVALRCDPISGHVSLFWYQQALGQGPEFLTYFQNEAQLDKSGLPSDRFFAERPEGSVSTLKIQRTQQEDSAVYLCASSFGTGELTLHFGNGTRLTVT.

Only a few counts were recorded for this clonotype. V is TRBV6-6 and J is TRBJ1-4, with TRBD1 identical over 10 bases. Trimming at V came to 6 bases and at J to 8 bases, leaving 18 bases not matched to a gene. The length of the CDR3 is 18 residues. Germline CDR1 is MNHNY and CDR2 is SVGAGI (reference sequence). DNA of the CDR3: TGTGCCAGCAGCACGTACCGACAGGGGGCGCCTAGAGGCGAAAAACTGTTTTTT. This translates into CASSTYRQGAPRGEKLFF.

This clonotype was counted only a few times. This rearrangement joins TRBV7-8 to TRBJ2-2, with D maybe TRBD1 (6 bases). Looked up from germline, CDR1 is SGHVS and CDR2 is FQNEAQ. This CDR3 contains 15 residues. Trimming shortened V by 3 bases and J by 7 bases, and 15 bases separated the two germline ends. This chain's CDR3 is CASSLRADRIGELFF. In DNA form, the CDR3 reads TGTGCCAGCAGCTTGCGGGCAGACAGGATCGGGGAGCTGTTTTTT.

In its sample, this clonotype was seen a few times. The CDR3 bases are TGCGCCAGCAGCCAAGAAATTACAGGTCGTGCGGTGGAAAAACTGTTTTTT. Translation gives CASSQEITGRAVEKLFF. The chain couples TRBV4-1 to TRBJ1-4; tentatively, D is TRBD1 (5 bases). This CDR3 has 17 residues. V lost 0 bases, J lost 8 bases, and 19 bases lay in between. CDR1 is MGHRA and CDR2 is YSYEKL in the germline V gene.

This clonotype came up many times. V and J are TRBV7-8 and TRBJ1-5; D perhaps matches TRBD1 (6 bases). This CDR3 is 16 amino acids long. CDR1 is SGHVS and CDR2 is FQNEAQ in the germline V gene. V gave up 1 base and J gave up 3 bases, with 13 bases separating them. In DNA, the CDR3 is TGTGCCAGCAGCTTAGGAAGAGGGGGATACAATCAGCCCCAGCATTTT. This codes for CASSLGRGGYNQPQHF.

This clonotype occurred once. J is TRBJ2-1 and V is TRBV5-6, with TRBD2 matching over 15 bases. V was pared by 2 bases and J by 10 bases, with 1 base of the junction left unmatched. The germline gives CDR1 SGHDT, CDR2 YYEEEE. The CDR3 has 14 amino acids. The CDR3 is CASSLGLAGGEQFF. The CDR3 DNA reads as TGTGCCAGCAGCTTAGGACTAGCGGGGGGGGAGCAGTTCTTC. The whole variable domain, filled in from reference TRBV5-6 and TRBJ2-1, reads DAGVTQSPTHLIKTRGQQVTLRCSPKSGHDTVSWYQQALGQGPQFIFQYYEEEERQRGNFPDRFSGHQFPNYSSELNVNALLLGDSALYLCASSLGLAGGEQFFGPGTRLTVL.

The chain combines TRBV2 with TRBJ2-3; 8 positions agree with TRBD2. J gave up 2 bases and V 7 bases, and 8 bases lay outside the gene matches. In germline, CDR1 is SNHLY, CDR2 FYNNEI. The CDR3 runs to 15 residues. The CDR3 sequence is CASTTAGGITDTQYF. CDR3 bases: TGTGCCAGCACGACTGCGGGGGGAATCACAGATACGCAGTATTTT.

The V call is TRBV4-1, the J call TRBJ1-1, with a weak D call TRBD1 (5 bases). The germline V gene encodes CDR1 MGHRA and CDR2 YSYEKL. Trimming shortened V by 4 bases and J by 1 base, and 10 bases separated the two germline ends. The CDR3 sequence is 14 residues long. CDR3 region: CASSPRGTNTEAFF. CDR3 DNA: TGCGCCAGCAGCCCAAGAGGGACGAACACTGAAGCTTTCTTT.

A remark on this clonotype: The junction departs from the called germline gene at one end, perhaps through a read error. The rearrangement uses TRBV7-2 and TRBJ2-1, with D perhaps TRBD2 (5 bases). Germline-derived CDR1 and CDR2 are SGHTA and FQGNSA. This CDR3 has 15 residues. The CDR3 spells CASSLARVGYNEQFF. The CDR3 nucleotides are TGTGCCAGCAGCCTAGCTAGGGTAGGGTACAATGAGCAGTTCTTC.

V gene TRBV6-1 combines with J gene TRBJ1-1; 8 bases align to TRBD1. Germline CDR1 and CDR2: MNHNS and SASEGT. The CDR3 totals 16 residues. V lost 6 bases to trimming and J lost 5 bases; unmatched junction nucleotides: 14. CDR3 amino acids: CASRKNTQGAWTEAFF. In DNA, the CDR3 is TGTGCCAGCAGAAAAAATACGCAGGGGGCATGGACTGAAGCTTTCTTT.

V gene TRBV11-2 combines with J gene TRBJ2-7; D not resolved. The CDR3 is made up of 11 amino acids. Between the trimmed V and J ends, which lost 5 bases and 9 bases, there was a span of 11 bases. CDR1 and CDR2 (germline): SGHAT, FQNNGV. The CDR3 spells CASSNALGQYF. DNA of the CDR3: TGTGCCAGCAGCAATGCTTTGGGGCAGTACTTC.

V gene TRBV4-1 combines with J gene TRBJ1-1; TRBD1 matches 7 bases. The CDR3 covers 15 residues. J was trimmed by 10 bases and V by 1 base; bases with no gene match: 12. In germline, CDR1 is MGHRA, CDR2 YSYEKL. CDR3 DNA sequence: TGCGCCAGCAGCCAAGTGGGAAGGGGGCGCCGGGCAGCTTTCTTT. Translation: CASSQVGRGRRAAFF.

The CDR3 DNA reads as TGTGCCAGCACCCTAGGAGGGAATCAGCCCCAGCATTTT. Translation: CASTLGGNQPQHF. The chain couples TRBV12-3 or TRBV12-4 to TRBJ1-5; no definite D call. The CDR3 consists of 13 residues. V gave up 7 bases and J gave up 4 bases, with 11 bases separating them.

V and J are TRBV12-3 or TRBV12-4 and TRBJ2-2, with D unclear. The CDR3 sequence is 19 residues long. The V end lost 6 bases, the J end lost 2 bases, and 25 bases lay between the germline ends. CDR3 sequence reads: CASSPLAAFRKHNTGELFF. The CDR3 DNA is TGTGCCAGCAGCCCCCTTGCGGCCTTTCGTAAACACAACACCGGGGAGCTGTTTTTT.

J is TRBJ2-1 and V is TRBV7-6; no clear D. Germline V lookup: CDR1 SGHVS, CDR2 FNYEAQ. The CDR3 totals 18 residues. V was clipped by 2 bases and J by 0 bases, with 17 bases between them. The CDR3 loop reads CASSLLRSATSSYNEQFF. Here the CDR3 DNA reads TGTGCCAGCAGCTTATTACGATCGGCGACGAGCTCCTACAATGAGCAGTTCTTC.

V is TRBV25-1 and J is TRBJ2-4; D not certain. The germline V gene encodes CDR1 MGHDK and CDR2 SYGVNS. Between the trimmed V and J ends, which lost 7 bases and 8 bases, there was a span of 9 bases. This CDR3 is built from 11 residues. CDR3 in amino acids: CASTTGDIQYF. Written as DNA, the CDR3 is TGTGCCAGCACTACGGGCGACATTCAGTACTTC.

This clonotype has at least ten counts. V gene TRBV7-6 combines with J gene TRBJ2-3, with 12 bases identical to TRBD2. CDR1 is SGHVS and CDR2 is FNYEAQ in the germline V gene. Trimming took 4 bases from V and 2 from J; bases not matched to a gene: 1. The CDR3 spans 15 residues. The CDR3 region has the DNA TGTGCCAGCAGCTCTAGCGGGGGGGCCACAGATACGCAGTATTTT. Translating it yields CASSSSGGATDTQYF.

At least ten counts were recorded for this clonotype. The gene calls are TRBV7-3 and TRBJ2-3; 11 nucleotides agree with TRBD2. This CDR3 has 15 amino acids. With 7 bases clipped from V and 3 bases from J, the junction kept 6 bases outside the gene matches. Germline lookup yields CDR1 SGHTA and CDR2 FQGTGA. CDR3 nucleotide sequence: TGTGCCAGCACTGAGACTAGCGGGGAAACAGATACGCAGTATTTT. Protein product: CASTETSGETDTQYF.

The CDR3 nucleotides are TGTGCCAGCAGAGAACAGGGATTCGAGACCCAGTACTTC. This encodes CASREQGFETQYF. V usage is TRBV6-1 and J usage is TRBJ2-5, with a possible D match to TRBD1 (6 bases). Germline CDR1 is MNHNS and CDR2 is SASEGT. Trimming left V 6 bases short and J 5 bases short, with 13 bases between. The CDR3 has 13 residues.

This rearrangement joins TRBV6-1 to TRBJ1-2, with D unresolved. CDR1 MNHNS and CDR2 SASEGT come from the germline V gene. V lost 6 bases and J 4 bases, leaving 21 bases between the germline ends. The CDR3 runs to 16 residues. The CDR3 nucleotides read TGTGCCAGCAGGGGTGTGTGGTCGACTAGAGGCTATGGCTACACCTTC. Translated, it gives CASRGVWSTRGYGYTF.

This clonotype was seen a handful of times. CDR3 sequence (DNA): TGTGCCAGCAGCTTAGGGACAGGGGGGAATAATTCACCCCTCCACTTT. Its translation: CASSLGTGGNNSPLHF. The gene calls are TRBV7-6 and TRBJ1-6; 10 bases line up with TRBD1. The V gene end was trimmed by 1 base and the J gene end by 5 bases; junction bases not matched to a gene: 2. Germline V CDR1 and CDR2: SGHVS, FNYEAQ. The CDR3 sequence is 16 residues long.

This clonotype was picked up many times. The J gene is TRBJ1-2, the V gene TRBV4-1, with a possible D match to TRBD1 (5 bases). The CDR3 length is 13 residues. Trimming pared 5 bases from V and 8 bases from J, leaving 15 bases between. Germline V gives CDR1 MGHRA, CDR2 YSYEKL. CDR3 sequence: CASSYTGDLGYTF. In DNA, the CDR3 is TGCGCCAGCAGCTATACGGGGGACTTGGGCTACACCTTC.

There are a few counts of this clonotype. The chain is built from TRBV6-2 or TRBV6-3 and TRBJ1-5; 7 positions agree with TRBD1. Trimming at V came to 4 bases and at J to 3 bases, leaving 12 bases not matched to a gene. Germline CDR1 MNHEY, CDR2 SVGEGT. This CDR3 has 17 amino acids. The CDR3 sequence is CASSSPSTGALNQPQHF. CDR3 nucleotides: TGTGCCAGCAGTTCCCCTTCTACAGGGGCACTCAATCAGCCCCAGCATTTT.

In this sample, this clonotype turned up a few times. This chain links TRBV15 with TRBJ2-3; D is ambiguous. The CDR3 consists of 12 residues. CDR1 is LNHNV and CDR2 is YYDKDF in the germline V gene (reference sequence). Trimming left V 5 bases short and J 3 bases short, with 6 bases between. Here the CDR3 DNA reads TGTGCCACCAGCGGTGATACAGATACGCAGTATTTT. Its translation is CATSGDTDTQYF.

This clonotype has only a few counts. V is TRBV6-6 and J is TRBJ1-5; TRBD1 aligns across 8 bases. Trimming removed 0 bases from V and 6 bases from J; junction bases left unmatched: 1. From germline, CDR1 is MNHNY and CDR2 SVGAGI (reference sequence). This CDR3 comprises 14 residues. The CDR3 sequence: CASSYSTGVQPQHF. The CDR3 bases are TGTGCCAGCAGTTACTCGACAGGGGTTCAGCCCCAGCATTTT.

In nucleotides, the CDR3 is TGTGCCAGTAGTATCGCAGGGGTCTATGGCTACACCTTC. Protein sequence: CASSIAGVYGYTF. The gene calls are TRBV19 and TRBJ1-2, with a tentative D call TRBD1 (6 bases). The germline V and J ends were trimmed by 3 bases and 4 bases, with 9 bases remaining between them. Looked up from germline, CDR1 is LNHDA and CDR2 is SQIVND (reference sequence). The CDR3 totals 13 residues. The variable domain in full, with the rest retrieved from reference TRBV19 and TRBJ1-2, is DGGITQSPKYLFRKEGQNVTLSCEQNLNHDAMYWYRQDPGQGLRLIYYSQIVNDFQKGDIAEGYSVSREKKESFPLTVTSAQKNPTAFYLCASSIAGVYGYTFGSGTRLTVV.

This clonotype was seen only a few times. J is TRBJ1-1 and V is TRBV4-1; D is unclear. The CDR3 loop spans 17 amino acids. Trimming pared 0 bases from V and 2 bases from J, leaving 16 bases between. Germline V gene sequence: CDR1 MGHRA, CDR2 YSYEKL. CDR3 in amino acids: CASSQDLDNGFNTEAFF. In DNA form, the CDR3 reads TGCGCCAGCAGCCAAGATCTCGATAACGGGTTTAACACTGAAGCTTTCTTT.

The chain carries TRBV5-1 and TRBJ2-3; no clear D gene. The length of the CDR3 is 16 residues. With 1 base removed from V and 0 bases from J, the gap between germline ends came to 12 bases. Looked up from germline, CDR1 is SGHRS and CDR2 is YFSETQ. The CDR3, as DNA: TGCGCCAGCAGCTTGCTCGGCAGAGCTAGCACAGATACGCAGTATTTT. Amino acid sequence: CASSLLGRASTDTQYF.